A single sample gave rise to the 2 T cell receptor beta chains below, sequenced in a study of blood T cells in healthy people across ages. For the second PCR, which ran for about 7 to 11 cycles, a sample-barcoded 5' primer and a J-beta primer mix were used. In TCRdb, the 5' RACE reads were re-called with MiXCR into one record per CDR3 protein. The sample comprises approximately 800,000 distinct CDR3 sequences, more than 20% of which are singletons, and under 4.5% rests with the top ten. These data also formed part of another study, on T cells of mothers and their children.

Sequenced input: blood. These receptors all come from a boy aged 10-17 years in good health.

This clonotype was observed a few times. The gene calls are TRBV28 and TRBJ2-7, with unresolved D. Between the trimmed V and J ends, which lost 4 bases and 2 bases, there was a span of 15 bases. The CDR3 sequence is 15 residues long. The germline V gene has CDR1 MDHEN and CDR2 SYDVKM. CDR3 nucleotide sequence: TGTGCCAGCAGTTCTCCGGCAACTTCAGCCTACGAGCAGTACTTC. Its translation: CASSSPATSAYEQYF.

The genes are TRBV28 and TRBJ2-4; maybe TRBD1 (5 bases). Germline CDR1 is MDHEN and CDR2 is SYDVKM. The ends were cut back, 0 bases at V and 0 bases at J, with 9 bases in the middle. The CDR3 spans 16 residues. The CDR3 region is CASSLWDTRAKNIQYF. The DNA of the CDR3 is TGTGCCAGCAGTTTATGGGACACCCGAGCCAAAAACATTCAGTACTTC.